A selection of T cell receptor beta chains follows, all from one sample in a study of blood T cell repertoires in COVID-19. The assay was immunoSEQ multiplex PCR, and TCRdb's table has in-frame clones only and misses some. The sample has roughly 200,000 clones; around 85% are singletons. Material: PBMCs or T cells enriched from blood (not recorded which). The source is a woman in her forties or fifties in a cohort exposed to, infected with or recovered from COVID-19 (not recorded which). The CDR3 runs from the conserved cysteine through the conserved F or W. A D gene is named only where the DNA matches it firmly. Size tells how often a clone was seen (once, few, many) or the class of an expanded clone, and some rows leave it out.

V	size	J	D	CDR3	DNA
TRBV28	NA	TRBJ2-5	NA	CASTSNAVEQETQYF	TGTGCCAGCACTTCCAACGCGGTGGAACAAGAGACCCAGTACTTC
TRBV10-3	NA	TRBJ2-7	NA	CAISKQGSYEQYF	TGTGCCATCAGTAAACAGGGCTCCTACGAGCAGTACTTC
TRBV4-1	NA	TRBJ2-7	NA	CASSHPERLLFSSYEQYF	TGCGCCAGCAGCCACCCTGAAAGGTTACTATTTAGCTCCTACGAGCAGTACTTC
TRBV30	NA	TRBJ2-3	NA	CAWRTGGTDTQYF	TGTGCCTGGAGGACCGGGGGCACAGATACGCAGTATTTT
TRBV19	NA	TRBJ1-2	TRBD1	CASSLTGSGYTF	TGTGCCAGTAGTCTGACAGGGTCCGGCTACACCTTC
TRBV7-6	NA	TRBJ1-6	TRBD1	CASSLAVGTGPSSYNSPLHF	TGTGCCAGCAGCTTAGCGGTTGGGACAGGGCCTAGCTCCTATAATTCACCCCTCCACTTT
TRBV6-5	NA	TRBJ1-4	NA	CASRRTANNEKLFF	TGTGCCAGCAGGAGGACAGCAAATAATGAAAAACTGTTTTTT
TRBV9	NA	TRBJ2-7	NA	CASSVGLGQGGLGYEQYF	TGTGCCAGCAGCGTAGGCCTCGGACAGGGAGGGTTAGGCTACGAGCAGTACTTC
TRBV4-1	NA	TRBJ1-6	NA	CASSQSRGSYNSPLHF	TGCGCCAGCAGCCAATCCCGAGGCTCCTATAATTCACCCCTCCACTTT
TRBV3-1/TRBV3-2	few	TRBJ1-6	NA	CAVRHRSSYNSPLHF	TGTGCCGTACGACACAGGAGCTCCTATAATTCACCCCTCCACTTT
TRBV28	NA	TRBJ2-3	TRBD2	CASSLSRSSGGGTDTQYF	TGTGCCAGCAGTTTATCCAGGTCTAGCGGGGGAGGCACAGATACGCAGTATTTT
TRBV18	NA	TRBJ2-1	NA	CASSPASSSNEQFF	TGTGCCAGCTCACCAGCTAGCTCGAGCAATGAGCAGTTCTTC
TRBV6-4	NA	TRBJ1-1	NA	CASRGTGTGAFF	TGTGCCAGCAGGGGAACAGGGACGGGGGCTTTCTTT
TRBV30	NA	TRBJ2-2	NA	CAYKRVTGTGELFF	TGTGCCTACAAGAGGGTCACGGGCACCGGGGAGCTGTTTTTT
TRBV7-9	once	TRBJ1-2	TRBD1	CASSLERRQGAYGYTF	TGTGCCAGCAGCTTGGAGAGGAGACAGGGGGCGTATGGCTACACCTTC
TRBV12-5	NA	TRBJ2-5	NA	CASGPQGLGVETQYF	TGTGCTAGTGGTCCCCAGGGGTTGGGGGTTGAGACCCAGTACTTC
TRBV6-5	NA	TRBJ2-5	NA	CASSAPTVHQETQYF	TGTGCCAGCAGCGCGCCCACAGTACACCAAGAGACCCAGTACTTC
TRBV24-1	NA	TRBJ2-2	NA	CATSQQGGGHTGELFF	TGTGCCACCAGCCAACAGGGCGGGGGACACACCGGGGAGCTGTTTTTT
TRBV19	few	TRBJ1-6	NA	CASRVQGVNSPLHF	TGTGCCAGTAGGGTACAGGGAGTTAATTCACCCCTCCACTTT
TRBV6-5	once	TRBJ2-5	TRBD1	CASTAPRQGGETQYF	TGTGCCAGCACCGCCCCGAGACAGGGGGGAGAGACCCAGTACTTC
TRBV4-1	NA	TRBJ2-3	NA	CASRRGGLTGGTDTQYF	TGCGCCAGCAGGAGGGGGGGCCTAACTGGCGGCACAGATACGCAGTATTTT
TRBV4-3	NA	TRBJ2-2	NA	CASSQDHTRANTGELFF	TGCGCCAGCAGCCAAGACCATACCCGCGCGAACACCGGGGAGCTGTTTTTT
TRBV9	NA	TRBJ1-1	NA	CASSPWTARNTEAFF	TGTGCCAGCAGCCCCTGGACAGCCCGGAACACTGAAGCTTTCTTT
TRBV2	NA	TRBJ1-5	TRBD1	CASSAGGYSNQPQHF	TGTGCCAGCAGTGCAGGGGGGTATAGCAATCAGCCCCAGCATTTT
TRBV6-2/TRBV6-3	NA	TRBJ2-3	TRBD2	CASSYERGGGQRTDTQYF	TGTGCCAGCAGTTATGAGCGCGGGGGAGGCCAACGCACAGATACGCAGTATTTT
TRBV11-2	few	TRBJ1-3	NA	CASSGGSGRDTIYF	TGTGCCAGTAGTGGGGGGTCGGGGAGAGACACCATATATTTT
TRBV11-3	once	TRBJ2-7	NA	CASSPTGGYEQYF	TGTGCCAGCAGTCCAACGGGTGGCTACGAGCAGTACTTC
TRBV6-5	NA	TRBJ1-6	NA	CASTVAGANSPLHF	TGTGCCAGCACTGTTGCTGGGGCCAATTCACCCCTCCACTTT
TRBV5-8	NA	TRBJ1-2	NA	CASSLVEGVNYGYTF	TGTGCCAGCAGCTTGGTGGAGGGAGTAAACTATGGCTACACCTTC
TRBV2	NA	TRBJ2-5	TRBD2	CASKERTSGRYQETQYF	TGTGCCAGCAAGGAGCGAACTAGCGGGAGGTACCAAGAGACCCAGTACTTC
TRBV10-3	NA	TRBJ2-7	TRBD2	CAIRGSGLAGGTYEQYF	TGTGCCATCAGGGGCTCGGGACTAGCGGGGGGTACCTACGAGCAGTACTTC
TRBV7-9	NA	TRBJ2-3	TRBD2	CASSLGLLAGTSTDTQYF	TGTGCCAGCAGCTTAGGGCTTCTAGCGGGCACTAGCACAGATACGCAGTATTTT
TRBV11-2	NA	TRBJ1-1	NA	CASSLGQTEAFF	TGTGCCAGCAGCTTAGGGCAGACTGAAGCTTTCTTT
TRBV14	NA	TRBJ1-1	NA	CASSDRDIVAFF	TGTGCCAGCAGCGACCGGGACATAGTAGCTTTCTTT
TRBV4-1	NA	TRBJ1-2	NA	CASSHPPGGDYGYTF	TGCGCCAGCAGCCACCCGCCGGGGGGAGACTATGGCTACACCTTC
TRBV10-3	once	TRBJ2-5	NA	CAISGDRRETQYF	TGTGCCATCAGTGGAGATAGGAGAGAGACCCAGTACTTC
TRBV24-1	NA	TRBJ2-5	TRBD1	CATSDPGTGKETQYF	TGTGCCACCAGTGATCCCGGGACAGGGAAAGAGACCCAGTACTTC
TRBV6-5	NA	TRBJ1-1	NA	CASSLTGNTEAFF	TGTGCCAGCAGTTTAACAGGGAACACTGAAGCTTTCTTT
TRBV7-2	once	TRBJ2-7	NA	CASSEGPVGSYEQYF	TGTGCCAGCAGCGAAGGACCCGTCGGGAGCTACGAGCAGTACTTC
TRBV5-4	NA	TRBJ2-7	TRBD2	CASSFSGGAGYEQYF	TGTGCCAGCAGCTTTAGCGGGGGGGCCGGGTACGAGCAGTACTTC
TRBV5-1	NA	TRBJ1-2	NA	CASSAGAGTNYGYTF	TGCGCCAGCAGCGCGGGGGCCGGAACTAACTATGGCTACACCTTC
TRBV12-5	NA	TRBJ2-7	TRBD1	CASGGQGARSEQYF	TGTGCTAGTGGGGGACAGGGGGCCAGGAGCGAGCAGTACTTC
TRBV11-3	NA	TRBJ2-6	TRBD1	CASSLEDRASGANVLTF	TGTGCCAGCAGCTTAGAGGACAGGGCCTCTGGGGCCAACGTCCTGACTTTC
TRBV18	once	TRBJ1-5	NA	CASSPTSGAGQPQHF	TGTGCCAGCTCACCAACCTCTGGGGCAGGGCAGCCCCAGCATTTT
TRBV30	few	TRBJ1-6	TRBD1	CAWSVPAGGNSPLHF	TGTGCCTGGAGTGTACCGGCAGGGGGGAATTCACCCCTCCACTTT
TRBV11-2	NA	TRBJ1-1	NA	CASSHPNTEAFF	TGTGCCAGCAGCCATCCAAACACTGAAGCTTTCTTT
TRBV9	NA	TRBJ1-2	NA	CASSATQGGNYGYTF	TGTGCCAGCAGCGCCACCCAGGGTGGGAACTATGGCTACACCTTC
TRBV3-1/TRBV3-2	NA	TRBJ1-2	TRBD1	CASSPGQGAYYGYTF	TGTGCCAGCAGCCCCGGACAGGGGGCTTACTATGGCTACACCTTC
TRBV10-3	NA	TRBJ1-4	TRBD1	CAINLTGCGATNEKLFF	TGTGCCATCAATTTGACAGGGTGTGGAGCAACTAATGAAAAACTGTTTTTT
TRBV3-1/TRBV3-2	NA	TRBJ2-6	NA	CASSQNGAGANVLTF	TGTGCCAGCAGCCAAAACGGTGCTGGGGCCAACGTCCTGACTTTC
TRBV6-1	many	TRBJ2-7	TRBD1	CASSEEGTGSYEQYF	TGTGCCAGCAGTGAAGAAGGGACAGGCTCCTACGAGCAGTACTTC